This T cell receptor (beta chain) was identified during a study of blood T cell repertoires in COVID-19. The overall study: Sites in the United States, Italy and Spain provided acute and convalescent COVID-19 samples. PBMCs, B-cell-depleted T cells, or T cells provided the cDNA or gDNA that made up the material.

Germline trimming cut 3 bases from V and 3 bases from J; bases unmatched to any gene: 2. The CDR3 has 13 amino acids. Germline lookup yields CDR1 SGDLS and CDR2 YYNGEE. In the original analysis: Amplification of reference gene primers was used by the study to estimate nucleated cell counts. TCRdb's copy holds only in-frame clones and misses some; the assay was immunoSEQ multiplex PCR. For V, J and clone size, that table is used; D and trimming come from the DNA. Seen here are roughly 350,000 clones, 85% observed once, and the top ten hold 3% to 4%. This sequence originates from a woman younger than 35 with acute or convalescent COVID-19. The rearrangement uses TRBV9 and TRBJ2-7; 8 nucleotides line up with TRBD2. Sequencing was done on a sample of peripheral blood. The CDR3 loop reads CASSATSGYEQYF. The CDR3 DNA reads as TGTGCCAGCAGCGCAACTAGCGGCTACGAGCAGTACTTC.